These T cell receptor beta chains were read from a single sample in a study of glioma-infiltrating T cells. TCRdb used MiXCR to reprocess the multiplex PCR reads, holding one entry per CDR3 protein. This sample has roughly 120,000 distinct CDR3 sequences; 25% occur once, and the top ten carry around a third. Sequenced material: glioma tissue, nonneoplastic brain tissue, or PBMCs (not recorded which). These receptors came from a human donor with low-grade glioma or glioblastoma, undergoing nonglioma brain surgery, or in good health (not recorded which). Both conserved end residues are part of each CDR3. Fields, in order: clone size, V gene, J gene, CDR3 protein. Rows give clone size only sometimes, using once, few, many, or a class for an expanded clone.

>many|TRBV6-6|TRBJ2-7
CASSYSRQGFSEQYF
>once|TRBV4-3|TRBJ2-3
CASSRRAGGGADTQYF
>-|TRBV11-1|TRBJ2-1
CASGQIGGSEFF
>many|TRBV4-2|TRBJ1-5
CASSQEDRLNQPQHF
>-|TRBV14|TRBJ2-5
CASSPIAGGQETQYF
>-|TRBV28|TRBJ1-5
CASSRPGSQPQHF
>many|TRBV7-7|TRBJ2-7
CASSLNHGVYEQYF
>-|TRBV19|TRBJ1-5
CASREQGGALNQPQHF
>-|TRBV20-1|TRBJ1-2
CSAFQTSAF
>many|TRBV14|TRBJ1-6
CASSQDRRQGVWDSPLHF
>few|TRBV12-3/TRBV12-4|TRBJ2-3
CTSIRTSGVADTQYF
>once|TRBV6-5|TRBJ1-2
CASEYQGYGYTF
>-|TRBV27|TRBJ1-5
CASSLSPFSGPDQPKHF
>many|TRBV4-3|TRBJ2-1
CASSQDHTGSYNEQFF
>many|TRBV7-9|TRBJ1-2
CASSLWEGRDYGYTF
>many|TRBV20-1|TRBJ2-4
CSARDAFAKNIQYF
>many|TRBV27|TRBJ1-4
CASSIGQGMNEKLFF
>-|TRBV12-3/TRBV12-4|TRBJ2-2
CASRSRSGRELFF
>many|TRBV20-1|TRBJ2-1
CSARGTREQFF
>many|TRBV7-9|TRBJ2-5
CASSLGTSGGETQYF
>many|TRBV5-8|TRBJ2-1
CASSSGQGSYNEQFF
>-|TRBV7-9|TRBJ2-1
CASRPAVTYNEQFF
>few|TRBV3-1|TRBJ2-3
CASSQRLAGAGDTQYF
>many|TRBV6-5|TRBJ2-7
CASSYRETGYEQYF
>few|TRBV12-3/TRBV12-4|TRBJ2-7
CASSPNRATYEQYF
>many|TRBV27|TRBJ2-7
CAAPPGTSASYEQYF
>many|TRBV24-1|TRBJ1-5
CATSDTGNQPQHF
>many|TRBV6-2/TRBV6-3|TRBJ2-7
CASSYPREQYF
>-|TRBV27|TRBJ1-5
CASSRTGVVQPQHF
>few|TRBV7-9|TRBJ1-5
CASSSLGGNQPQHF
>many|TRBV6-2/TRBV6-3|TRBJ1-5
CASTQRNQPQHF
>many|TRBV3-1|TRBJ2-7
CASSLVGDYSYEQYF
>many|TRBV11-2|TRBJ1-1
CASSSGQKNTEAFF
>many|TRBV6-5|TRBJ1-5
CASSYSNSQGAQHF
>many|TRBV20-1|TRBJ1-1
CSARDPNTEAFF
>-|TRBV9|TRBJ1-3
CASSVDPSSGNTIYF
>many|TRBV29-1|TRBJ2-7
CSVQRSRGYEQYF
>many|TRBV27|TRBJ2-1
CASSSPTGTSYNEQFF
>many|TRBV6-6|TRBJ1-6
CASSYLDTSLSSLHF
>many|TRBV2|TRBJ1-1
CASNPTGQSTFF
>-|TRBV7-2|TRBJ1-2
CASSLGADPGQYGYTF
>many|TRBV20-1|TRBJ1-5
CSARVAGKLNQPQHF
>-|TRBV4-2|TRBJ2-1
CASISRPGTDEQFF
>many|TRBV4-3|TRBJ1-6
CASSSRATSSRSPLHF
>-|TRBV3-1|TRBJ1-1
CASSLRQNTEAFF
>many|TRBV19|TRBJ1-6
CASKTLNNSPLHF
>-|TRBV14|TRBJ2-3
CASSRGGTSTDTQYF
>-|TRBV29-1|TRBJ1-2
CSVGQGGGYTF
>few|TRBV5-4|TRBJ2-5
CASSSGLAGHQETQYF
>-|TRBV9|TRBJ2-5
CASSPRMAGVSQYF
>many|TRBV19|TRBJ1-2
CASSKWGGWHTF
>few|TRBV12-3/TRBV12-4|TRBJ2-5
CASSIRLRDRGKETQYF
>-|TRBV27|TRBJ2-2
CASSSTGSGELFF
>many|TRBV6-2/TRBV6-3|TRBJ1-4
CASSSDVRGGKLFF
>few|TRBV6-5|TRBJ1-5
CASSYNRGGNQPQHF
>-|TRBV28|TRBJ2-4
CATRLAGGTIAKNIQYF
>-|TRBV29-1|TRBJ1-2
CSGSTGSGIYGYTF
>-|TRBV29-1|TRBJ2-5
CSVVGEQETQYF